This T cell receptor (beta chain) was sequenced for a study of metastatic and nonmetastatic thyroid tumors. No treatment had been given to any patient before thyroid surgery. The CDR3 spans 14 residues. Per germline, CDR1 KGHDR and CDR2 SFDVKD. V lost 6 bases and J lost 0, with 8 bases in between. Original processing notes: A classifier for distant metastasis in papillary thyroid cancer was constructed using CDR3 differences observed across clinicopathological groups. Via MiXCR, TCRdb re-called the PCR reads. TCRdb, rather than the study authors, made the V and J calls. The table has about 70,000 clones, roughly 18% seen once. The table lists this clone with many counts.

The chain joins TRBV24-1 to TRBJ1-5; D possibly corresponds to TRBD1 (6 bases). This sequence originates from a female donor with papillary thyroid cancer or a benign thyroid nodule (not recorded which). Some clones in this sample may be carry-over from other donors' samples. Sequencing used blood. CDR3 loop: CATSTGSSNQPQHF. The CDR3 DNA is TGTGCCACCAGTACAGGGAGTAGCAATCAGCCCCAGCATTTT.